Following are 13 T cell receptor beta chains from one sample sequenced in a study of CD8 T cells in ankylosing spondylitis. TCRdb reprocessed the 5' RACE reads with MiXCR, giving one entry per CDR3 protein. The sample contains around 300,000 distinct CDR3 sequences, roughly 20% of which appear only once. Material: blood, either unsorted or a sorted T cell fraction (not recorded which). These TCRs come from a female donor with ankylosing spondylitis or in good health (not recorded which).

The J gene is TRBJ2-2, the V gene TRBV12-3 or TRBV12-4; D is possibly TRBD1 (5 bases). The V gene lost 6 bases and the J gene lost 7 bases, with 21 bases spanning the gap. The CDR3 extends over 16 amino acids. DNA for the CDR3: TGTGCCAGCAGCTTAAGGTCCAGGGTTACCTTCGGGGAGCTGTTTTTT. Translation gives CASSLRSRVTFGELFF.

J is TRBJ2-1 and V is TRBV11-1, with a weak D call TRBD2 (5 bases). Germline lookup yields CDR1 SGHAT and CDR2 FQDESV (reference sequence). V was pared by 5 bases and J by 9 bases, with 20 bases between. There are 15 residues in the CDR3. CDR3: CASSLDIGYGSEQFF. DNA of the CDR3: TGTGCCAGCAGCCTAGACATAGGGTATGGGAGTGAGCAGTTCTTC.

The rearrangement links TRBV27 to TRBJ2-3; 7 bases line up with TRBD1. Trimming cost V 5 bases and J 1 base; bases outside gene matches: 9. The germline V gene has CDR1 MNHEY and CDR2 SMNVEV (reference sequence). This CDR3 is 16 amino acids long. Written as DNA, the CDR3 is TGTGCCAGCAGTCGACAGGGTTCTTTAGGCACAGATACGCAGTATTTT. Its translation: CASSRQGSLGTDTQYF.

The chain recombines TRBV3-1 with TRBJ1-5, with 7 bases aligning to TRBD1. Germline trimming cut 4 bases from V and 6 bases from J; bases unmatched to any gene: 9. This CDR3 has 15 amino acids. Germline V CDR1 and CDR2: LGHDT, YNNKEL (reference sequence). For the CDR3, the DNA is TGTGCCAGCAGCCTGGGGGGAGGGGGCAGTCAGCCCCAGCATTTT. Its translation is CASSLGGGGSQPQHF.

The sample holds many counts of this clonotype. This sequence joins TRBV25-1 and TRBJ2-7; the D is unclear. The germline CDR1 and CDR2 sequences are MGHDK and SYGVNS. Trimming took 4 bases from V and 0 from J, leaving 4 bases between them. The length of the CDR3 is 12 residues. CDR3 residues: CASSGDSYEQYF. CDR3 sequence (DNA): TGTGCCAGCAGTGGGGACTCCTACGAGCAGTACTTC.

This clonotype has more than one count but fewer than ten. The CDR3 DNA is TGTGCCAGCAGTTTATTCCACAGTAGTGAGACCCAGTACTTC. This sequence encodes CASSLFHSSETQYF. The chain recombines TRBV27 with TRBJ2-5, with unresolved D. The CDR3 loop spans 14 amino acids. Deletions cut 1 base from V and 5 bases from J, with 11 bases between. Germline V CDR1 and CDR2: MNHEY, SMNVEV (reference sequence).

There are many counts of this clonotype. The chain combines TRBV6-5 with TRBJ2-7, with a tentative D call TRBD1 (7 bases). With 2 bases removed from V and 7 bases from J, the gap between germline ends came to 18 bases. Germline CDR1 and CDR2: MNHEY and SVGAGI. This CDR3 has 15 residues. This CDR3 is CASSYTGQEGGEQYF. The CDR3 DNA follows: TGTGCCAGCAGTTACACAGGACAGGAGGGGGGTGAGCAGTACTTC.

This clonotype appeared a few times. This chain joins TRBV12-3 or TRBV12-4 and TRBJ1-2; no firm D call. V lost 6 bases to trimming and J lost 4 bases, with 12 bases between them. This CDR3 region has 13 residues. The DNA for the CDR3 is TGTGCCAGCAGCCCGACGGACCTCTATGGCTACACCTTC. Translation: CASSPTDLYGYTF.

This chain's CDR3 is CASSRNGQNTEAFF. The CDR3 coding sequence is TGTGCCAGCAGTCGCAACGGACAGAACACTGAAGCTTTCTTT. J is TRBJ1-1 and V is TRBV12-3 or TRBV12-4, with a weak D call TRBD1 (5 bases). Trimming took off 5 bases at V and 1 base at J, with 11 bases between the two ends. This CDR3 spans 14 amino acids.

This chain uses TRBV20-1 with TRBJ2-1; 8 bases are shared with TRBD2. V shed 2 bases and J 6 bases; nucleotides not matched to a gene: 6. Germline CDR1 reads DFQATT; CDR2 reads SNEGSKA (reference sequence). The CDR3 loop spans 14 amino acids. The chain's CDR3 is CSARYLAGANEQFF. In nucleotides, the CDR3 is TGCAGTGCTAGATATCTAGCGGGCGCCAATGAGCAGTTCTTC.

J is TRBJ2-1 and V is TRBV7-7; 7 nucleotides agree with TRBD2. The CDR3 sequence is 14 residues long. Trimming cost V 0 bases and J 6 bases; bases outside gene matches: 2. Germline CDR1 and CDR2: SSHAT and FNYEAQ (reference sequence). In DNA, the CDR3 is TGTGCCAGCAGCTTAGCAGGGAGGGGCAATGAGCAGTTCTTC. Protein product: CASSLAGRGNEQFF.

DNA for the CDR3: TGCAGTGCTAGACTAGCGGGAGGGCCGAGCCCTCCCCCCGGGGAGCTGTTTTTT. It codes for CSARLAGGPSPPPGELFF. The V and J genes are TRBV20-1 and TRBJ2-2; 12 nucleotides line up with TRBD2. The J segment lost 6 bases and the V segment lost 2 bases, leaving 13 bases of the junction unmatched. The CDR3 length is 18 residues. Germline V CDR1 and CDR2: DFQATT, SNEGSKA (reference sequence).

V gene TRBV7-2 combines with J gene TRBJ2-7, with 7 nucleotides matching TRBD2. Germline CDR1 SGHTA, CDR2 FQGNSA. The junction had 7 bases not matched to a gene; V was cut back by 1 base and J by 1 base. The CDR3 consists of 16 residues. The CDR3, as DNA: TGTGCCAGCAGCTTAGAAGCTAGCGGATTTTCCTACGAGCAGTACTTC. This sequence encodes CASSLEASGFSYEQYF.